Presented here are 20 T cell receptor beta chains from one specimen sequenced in a study of T-cell memory formation after mild COVID-19. MiXCR, run by TCRdb on the 5' RACE reads, gives a single entry per CDR3 protein. This sample has about 210,000 distinct CDR3 sequences, with more than 9% found just once. The specimen sequenced was PBMCs or a T cell subset sorted from them (not recorded which). These receptors were collected from a man between 18 and 35 years old who had mild COVID-19 (a few samples of this study predate the infection). Cell type and time point are not known.

This clonotype has only a few counts. This chain joins TRBV20-1 and TRBJ1-4; D is ambiguous. The germline V gene encodes CDR1 DFQATT and CDR2 SNEGSKA (reference sequence). The CDR3 consists of 12 residues. The V end was cut by 6 bases, the J end by 8 bases, with 13 bases between. The DNA of the CDR3 is TGCAGTGCACCTCTCCTAGGGGAAAAACTGTTTTTT. Its protein product is CSAPLLGEKLFF.

This clonotype was picked up a small number of times. The chain joins TRBV28 to TRBJ1-1; D is unclear. V shed 1 base and J shed 1 base, with 7 bases lying between them. The CDR3 has 14 residues. Per germline, CDR1 MDHEN and CDR2 SYDVKM. The CDR3 is CASSLSVPNTEAFF. CDR3 coding DNA: TGTGCCAGCAGTTTATCGGTCCCGAACACTGAAGCTTTCTTT.

About this clonotype: Just one base apart from a much larger clone, this may be a read error. The V call is TRBV5-4, the J call TRBJ2-5; 9 nucleotides line up with TRBD1. The CDR3 runs 14 residues. Looked up from germline, CDR1 is SGHNT and CDR2 is YYREEE (reference sequence). The V segment lost 2 bases and the J segment 5 bases; nucleotides outside the gene matches: 4. The CDR3 sequence: CASSLQGAPETQYF. The DNA for the CDR3 is TGTGCCAGCAGCTTACAGGGGGCGCCGGAGACCCAGTACTTC.

This rearrangement joins TRBV29-1 to TRBJ1-1; 9 nucleotides line up with TRBD1. This CDR3 region has 11 residues. CDR1 is SQVTM, CDR2 ANQGSEA, per germline. The J segment lost 9 bases and the V segment lost 7 bases, leaving 6 bases of the junction unmatched. This CDR3 reads CSALGQGKAFF. CDR3 sequence (DNA): TGCAGCGCCCTTGGACAGGGGAAAGCTTTCTTT.

V gene TRBV29-1 combines with J gene TRBJ1-1, with D unclear. This CDR3 contains 13 residues. Germline V lookup: CDR1 SQVTM, CDR2 ANQGSEA. V shed 8 bases and J shed 2 bases, with 15 bases lying between them. The CDR3 bases are TGCAGCTCCACCGGGTGGGGTAACACTGAAGCTTTCTTT. Its translation is CSSTGWGNTEAFF.

V is TRBV12-3 or TRBV12-4 and J is TRBJ2-5; D may be TRBD1 (5 bases). Trimming took 6 bases from V and 10 from J, leaving 15 bases between them. The length of the CDR3 is 12 residues. The CDR3 sequence is CASRTAPGFQYF. Here the CDR3 DNA reads TGTGCCAGCAGGACGGCCCCAGGGTTCCAGTACTTC.

The chain has TRBV7-2 and TRBJ2-1; D possibly matches TRBD1 or TRBD2 (5 bases each). Germline CDR1 is SGHTA and CDR2 is FQGNSA. V lost 3 bases to trimming and J lost 9 bases, with 12 bases between them. The CDR3 is 13 residues long. The CDR3 DNA reads TGTGCCAGCAGCTTCTCGGGGCCCACTGAGCAGTTCTTC. Protein sequence: CASSFSGPTEQFF.

At least ten counts were recorded for this clonotype. This chain connects TRBV28 to TRBJ1-2; D is uncertain. Germline V gene data show CDR1 as MDHEN and CDR2 as SYDVKM. Trimming took off 1 base at V and 4 bases at J, with 13 bases between the two ends. CDR3 size: 15 residues. The CDR3 loop is CASSLFDAEVYGYTF. The DNA for the CDR3 is TGTGCCAGCAGTTTATTCGACGCCGAGGTCTATGGCTACACCTTC.

The CDR3 spells CASSLPETADGNTQYF. The CDR3 region has the DNA TGCGCCAGCAGCCTACCTGAGACGGCGGACGGGAATACGCAGTATTTT. V usage is TRBV5-1 and J usage is TRBJ2-3, with TRBD2 as a possible D gene (5 bases). In germline, CDR1 is SGHRS, CDR2 YFSETQ. Trimming took 4 bases from V and 7 from J, leaving 22 bases between them. This CDR3 has 16 amino acids.

This clonotype came up many times. The chain is built from TRBV7-6 and TRBJ1-1; D is perhaps TRBD1 (6 bases). CDR1 SGHVS and CDR2 FNYEAQ come from the germline V gene. Trimming stripped 4 bases from V and 2 bases from J, with 20 bases between. The CDR3 extends over 17 amino acids. CDR3 DNA sequence: TGTGCCAGCAGCTCAAAACCGTCAGGACAGCAAAACACTGAAGCTTTCTTT. This codes for CASSSKPSGQQNTEAFF.

The table lists this clonotype with a few counts. V usage is TRBV7-2 and J usage is TRBJ2-3; no firm D call. CDR1 is SGHTA and CDR2 is FQGNSA in the germline V gene. The CDR3 runs 15 residues. Trimming removed 6 bases at V and 6 bases at J, with 19 bases between. In DNA form, the CDR3 reads TGTGCCAGCAGTGGAGCCGGGCACACGATGGATACGCAGTATTTT. Translating it yields CASSGAGHTMDTQYF.

This clonotype was counted between two and nine times. The genes are TRBV28 and TRBJ2-3; TRBD1 agrees at 8 bases. CDR3 length equals 15 residues. In germline, CDR1 is MDHEN, CDR2 SYDVKM. V lost 2 bases to trimming and J lost 2 bases; unmatched junction nucleotides: 3. In DNA, the CDR3 is TGTGCCAGCAGTTTAGCAGGGGGCCTCACAGATACGCAGTATTTT. Encoded protein: CASSLAGGLTDTQYF.

The table lists this clonotype with a few counts. The chain has TRBV6-5 and TRBJ1-5; D is uncertain. The germline V gene has CDR1 MNHEY and CDR2 SVGAGI. Trimming cost V 6 bases and J 5 bases, with 14 bases left between them. CDR3 length: 14 amino acids. The CDR3 reads CASSSYGSYQPQHF. The CDR3 nucleotides read TGTGCCAGCAGCAGTTACGGGAGTTATCAGCCCCAGCATTTT.

This clonotype has ten or more counts. V usage is TRBV5-1 and J usage is TRBJ2-7; D is possibly TRBD1 (6 bases). Per germline, CDR1 SGHRS and CDR2 YFSETQ. The V and J ends lost 4 bases and 5 bases respectively, with 19 bases between them. There are 15 residues in the CDR3. The CDR3 is CASSRRVGASHEQYF. The CDR3 nucleotides read TGCGCCAGCAGCCGCAGGGTGGGGGCGAGCCACGAGCAGTACTTC.

This rearrangement joins TRBV6-6 to TRBJ1-5, with a tentative D call TRBD1 (5 bases). The ends were cut back, 0 bases at V and 6 bases at J, with 6 bases in the middle. The CDR3 length is 13 residues. Germline loops: CDR1 MNHNY, CDR2 SVGAGI (reference sequence). CDR3 nucleotide sequence: TGTGCCAGCAGTTACTCCGGGACTCAGCCCCAGCATTTT. Its protein product is CASSYSGTQPQHF.

This clonotype came up many times. The gene calls are TRBV4-1 and TRBJ1-1; no firm D call. V dropped 8 bases and J dropped 2 bases, with 15 bases sitting between them. CDR1 is MGHRA and CDR2 is YSYEKL in the germline V gene. The CDR3 spans 14 residues. The CDR3: CASRGLLLNTEAFF. DNA for the CDR3: TGCGCCAGCCGCGGCCTACTCCTCAACACTGAAGCTTTCTTT.

This clonotype was seen many times. This chain connects TRBV12-3 or TRBV12-4 to TRBJ2-4, with 8 bases lining up with TRBD1. The V gene end was trimmed by 7 bases and the J gene end by 7 bases; junction bases not matched to a gene: 6. This CDR3 comprises 13 residues. The CDR3 DNA reads as TGTGCCAGCAAAATTCCAGGGGGCAACATTCAGTACTTC. Its protein product is CASKIPGGNIQYF.

This clonotype was seen only once. The chain links TRBV6-2 or TRBV6-3 to TRBJ2-2, with D possibly TRBD1 on 6 matching bases. The CDR3 runs 17 residues. The V gene's germline CDR1 is MNHEY and CDR2 SVGEGT. Trimming stripped 2 bases from V and 1 base from J, with 14 bases between. DNA for the CDR3: TGTGCCAGCAGTTACCTCCCGTCGACAGGGAACACCGGGGAGCTGTTTTTT. It codes for CASSYLPSTGNTGELFF.

This clonotype was found a few times. The V call is TRBV20-1, the J call TRBJ2-5; the match to TRBD2 covers 10 bases. The CDR3 covers 16 residues. The V gene's germline CDR1 is DFQATT and CDR2 SNEGSKA (reference sequence). The trim removed 0 bases at V and 2 bases at J, leaving 6 bases unmatched. DNA of the CDR3: TGCAGTGCTAGAGACCCTAGCGGGGGATCTCAAGAGACCCAGTACTTC. This codes for CSARDPSGGSQETQYF.

The rearrangement uses TRBV12-3 or TRBV12-4 and TRBJ2-5; D unresolved. V dropped 3 bases and J dropped 5 bases, with 10 bases sitting between them. The CDR3 is 13 residues long. The CDR3 DNA is TGTGCCAGCAGTTTTACAGTAGTGGAGACCCAGTACTTC. Its protein is CASSFTVVETQYF.